This entry describes one T cell receptor (beta chain). Under the authors' procedure: Using reference gene primer amplification, nucleated cell counts were estimated. Only in-frame clones appear in the TCRdb table, and some are missing; sequencing was by immunoSEQ multiplex PCR. V, J and clone size are those of that table, while D and trimming were read from the DNA. The profile covers approximately 280,000 clones, with about 89% appearing a single time and over 2.5% taken by the ten largest. Germline values: CDR1 PRHDT, CDR2 FYEKMQ (reference sequence). The CDR3 has 16 residues. J lost 6 bases, V lost 2 bases, and 7 bases had no gene match. Those who participated ranged in age from roughly 18 to 89 years and resided in about two dozen US areas. This sample is drawn from a study of blood T cell repertoires in COVID-19. Study-wide background: COVID-19 samples from acute and convalescent phases originated in the United States, Italy and Spain.

This rearrangement joins TRBV13 to TRBJ1-1; 12 bases are shared with TRBD1. Material for sequencing was PBMCs or T cells enriched from blood (not recorded which). The TCR sequence derives from a woman aged 18-30 years who had recovered from COVID-19. CDR3 nucleotide sequence: TGTGCCAGCAGCTTAAGCCCCGGGACAGGGGGCTCTGAAGCTTTCTTT. This gives the protein CASSLSPGTGGSEAFF.